This section outlines one T cell receptor (beta chain) sequence together with its context. Antigen: not known. The data derive from a study of CD8 T cells in ankylosing spondylitis. Study conclusions and caveats: A TCR beta motif made of about 8 highly homologous variants seemed typical of ankylosing spondylitis blood. Within peripheral blood, clones linked to disease were CD8+ and relatively rare.

The CDR3 loop spans 16 amino acids. The germline CDR1 and CDR2 sequences are SGHDT and YYEEEE. Trimming left V 2 bases short and J 3 bases short, with 15 bases between. TCRdb ran MiXCR on the 5' RACE reads and lists one entry per CDR3 protein. The table has about 360,000 distinct CDR3 sequences, 20% to 25% seen once. What was sequenced was blood, either unsorted or a sorted T cell fraction (not recorded which). This sequence was found in a male donor with ankylosing spondylitis or in good health (not recorded which). The V and J genes are TRBV5-6 and TRBJ2-4; a weak D match, TRBD2 (5 bases). CDR3 in amino acids: CASSFDGDWVKNIQYF. The CDR3 nucleotides read TGTGCCAGCAGCTTCGACGGGGATTGGGTCAAAAACATTCAGTACTTC.